This T cell receptor (beta chain) comes out of a study of blood T cell repertoires in COVID-19. Study-level information: Some COVID-19 samples were acute and others convalescent; all came from the United States, Italy and Spain. The cDNA or gDNA used as material had been derived from T cells, B-cell-depleted T cells, or PBMCs.

This CDR3 has 11 residues. Per germline, CDR1 LNHDA and CDR2 SQIVND (reference sequence). Trimming removed 5 bases from V and 13 bases from J, with 14 bases in between. The method was immunoSEQ multiplex PCR; TCRdb's version includes in-frame clones alone and lacks a portion of them. The data hold some 90,000 clones, with around 90% observed a single time. The specimen sequenced was peripheral blood. This clonotype was sampled from a woman aged 45-60 years in a cohort sampled during active COVID-19. The J gene is TRBJ1-2, the V gene TRBV19, with D perhaps matching TRBD1 (5 bases). The CDR3 DNA follows: TGTGCCAGTAGTGTGGACGGACACCTCACCTTC. Protein: CASSVDGHLTF.